The clone carrying this T cell receptor (beta chain) was detected many times. Antigen unknown. Original processing methods: It was from CDR3 differences across clinicopathological groups that a distant-metastasis classifier for papillary thyroid cancer was built. Through MiXCR, TCRdb re-clonotyped the PCR reads. TCRdb assigned the V and J calls; the authors' analysis was not used. The sample has over 20,000 clones, roughly a sixth seen once; the top ten hold over 9.5%. Nobody among the patients had been given any treatment before thyroid surgery. The sample comes from a study of metastatic and nonmetastatic thyroid tumors. Looking at the study overall: Repertoires from blood and tumor or nodule tissue of malignant and benign thyroid patients were compared. Whole-study results and caveats: The study reportedly found significantly higher TCR beta diversity in malignant thyroid tumors than benign nodules, in blood and tumor.

Germline V gene lookup returns CDR1 MNHEY and CDR2 SVGAGI. This CDR3 contains 17 residues. V shed 2 bases and J 13 bases; nucleotides not matched to a gene: 18. This chain uses TRBV6-5 with TRBJ2-1, with 9 bases matching TRBD2. The clonotype was recovered from a female donor with papillary thyroid cancer or a benign thyroid nodule (not recorded which). Some clones in this sample may be carry-over from other donors' samples. The sample was tumor tissue. CDR3 DNA sequence: TGTGCCAGCAGTTACCGTCTAGCGGGACTTCGGGCCGAGCGACAGTTCTTC. Encoded protein: CASSYRLAGLRAERQFF.